The next 21 T cell receptor beta chains were all read from a single sample in a study of PD-1 blockade in mismatch repair-deficient tumors. Profiled with immunoSEQ multiplex PCR; TCRdb holds only in-frame clones, not every one. The profile shows more than 50,000 clones, 88% of them singletons. The starting material was peripheral blood, obtained 52 weeks after starting pembrolizumab. These receptors were taken from an adult with mismatch repair-deficient cancer.

The V gene is TRBV6-1, the J gene TRBJ1-5; D is unresolved. Germline CDR1 and CDR2: MNHNS and SASEGT. The CDR3 consists of 13 residues. Trimming stripped 2 bases from V and 4 bases from J, with 6 bases between. CDR3 protein: CASSELGNQPQHF. The CDR3, as DNA: TGTGCCAGCAGTGAACTCGGGAATCAGCCCCAGCATTTT.

The rearrangement links TRBV19 to TRBJ2-7; 9 bases fit TRBD2. The CDR3 runs to 15 residues. The germline CDR1 and CDR2 sequences are LNHDA and SQIVND (reference sequence). V lost 3 bases to trimming and J lost 5 bases; unmatched junction nucleotides: 8. For the CDR3, the DNA is TGTGCCAGTAGTATCGCGGGGACTAGCACCGACGAGCAGTACTTC. Residues: CASSIAGTSTDEQYF.

The V call is TRBV2, the J call TRBJ1-2, with 9 nucleotides matching TRBD1. From germline, CDR1 is SNHLY and CDR2 FYNNEI. The CDR3 extends over 14 amino acids. J was trimmed by 5 bases and V by 6 bases; bases with no gene match: 7. The CDR3 reads CASRADRGGYGYTF. DNA for the CDR3: TGTGCCAGCAGAGCAGACAGGGGGGGATATGGCTACACCTTC.

This sequence joins TRBV5-5 and TRBJ2-2; TRBD1 or TRBD2 may be the D gene (5 bases each). The CDR3 is 14 amino acids. CDR1 is SGHKS, CDR2 YYEKEE, per germline (reference sequence). Trimming pared 2 bases from V and 6 bases from J, leaving 11 bases between. The CDR3 region has the DNA TGTGCCAGCAGCTTTGGGGGATACGCCGGGGAGCTGTTTTTT. Translation gives CASSFGGYAGELFF.

This rearrangement joins TRBV4-3 to TRBJ2-7; 8 bases are a match to TRBD1. Unmatched junction bases numbered 7, after V lost 4 bases and J lost 2 bases. Germline CDR1 reads LGHNA; CDR2 reads YSLEER. The CDR3 is 15 residues long. CDR3 sequence reads: CASSREDRATYEQYF. For the CDR3, the DNA is TGCGCCAGCAGCCGAGAGGACAGGGCTACCTACGAGCAGTACTTC.

In the case of this clone: Germline is not matched at one junction end, which may reflect a read error. The chain uses TRBV30 and TRBJ2-3; tentative D call: TRBD1 (5 bases). The CDR3 length is 15 residues. CDR1 and CDR2 from the germline V gene are GTSNPN and SVGIG (reference sequence). The chain's CDR3 is CAWREESMTVNTQYF. The CDR3 DNA reads as TGTGCCTGGAGAGAAGAGAGTATGACAGTAAATACACAGTATTTT.

V usage is TRBV13 and J usage is TRBJ2-2; the match to TRBD2 covers 7 bases. Trimming cost V 5 bases and J 4 bases; bases outside gene matches: 13. The CDR3 length is 17 residues. From germline, CDR1 is PRHDT and CDR2 FYEKMQ (reference sequence). CDR3 nucleotides: TGTGCCAGCAGCAAAGAGAGGGCTAGCGGTCGCACCGGGGAGCTGTTTTTT. The encoded protein is CASSKERASGRTGELFF.

This chain uses TRBV2 with TRBJ2-4, with a possible D match to TRBD1 (5 bases). V lost 7 bases to trimming and J lost 8 bases, with 21 bases between them. Per germline, CDR1 SNHLY and CDR2 FYNNEI. The CDR3 length is 15 residues. Here the CDR3 reads CASTDRQGIRYIQYF. CDR3 nucleotide sequence: TGTGCCAGCACAGATCGGCAGGGTATCAGATACATTCAGTACTTC.

V usage is TRBV10-3 and J usage is TRBJ2-5; 15 bases line up with TRBD2. With V trimmed by 3 bases and J by 1 base, 12 bases remained unmatched. The CDR3 is 20 residues long. From germline, CDR1 is ENHRY and CDR2 SYGVKD. CDR3 loop: CAISDPGLAGGEWGQETQYF. CDR3 sequence (DNA): TGTGCCATCAGTGATCCCGGACTAGCGGGAGGGGAGTGGGGCCAAGAGACCCAGTACTTC.

The genes are TRBV4-3 and TRBJ2-1; D may be TRBD1 or TRBD2 (5 bases each). The V gene's germline CDR1 is LGHNA and CDR2 YSLEER. The CDR3 loop spans 16 amino acids. V lost 0 bases to trimming and J lost 7 bases, with 16 bases between them. The CDR3 sequence is CASSQEIWDPGNEQFF. CDR3 in DNA: TGCGCCAGCAGCCAAGAGATTTGGGACCCGGGGAATGAGCAGTTCTTC.

The table lists this clone with a few counts. The J gene is TRBJ2-7, the V gene TRBV5-1; D not certain. V was shortened by 4 bases and J by 0 bases, with 8 bases between the two germline ends. The length of the CDR3 is 13 residues. Germline V CDR1 and CDR2: SGHRS, YFSETQ. The CDR3 protein is CASSALSSYEQYF. CDR3 bases: TGCGCCAGCAGCGCCCTTTCCTCCTACGAGCAGTACTTC.

This chain uses TRBV5-1 with TRBJ2-7; tentative D call: TRBD2 (6 bases). The CDR3 is made up of 13 amino acids. Germline V lookup: CDR1 SGHRS, CDR2 YFSETQ. Trimming left V 4 bases short and J 5 bases short, with 13 bases between. The CDR3 nucleotides read TGCGCCAGCAGCCCCATACTAGCAGACGAGCAGTACTTC. Translating it yields CASSPILADEQYF. The full variable domain, its missing parts supplied by reference TRBV5-1 and TRBJ2-7, is KAGVTQTPRYLIKTRGQQVTLSCSPISGHRSVSWYQQTPGQGLQFLFEYFSETQRNKGNFPGRFSGRQFSNSRSEMNVSTLELGDSALYLCASSPILADEQYFGPGTRLTVT.

The chain is built from TRBV5-8 and TRBJ2-5, with 11 bases matching TRBD2. The germline V gene has CDR1 SGHTS and CDR2 YDEGEE. With 4 bases clipped from V and 5 bases from J, the junction kept 7 bases outside the gene matches. The CDR3 totals 15 residues. Here the CDR3 reads CASSPGLAGMETQYF. CDR3 DNA sequence: TGTGCCAGCAGCCCCGGACTAGCGGGCATGGAGACCCAGTACTTC.

The V and J genes are TRBV6-5 and TRBJ2-7, with TRBD1 matching over 7 bases. After removal of 0 bases from V and 4 bases from J, the junction contained 3 bases not matched to a gene. The CDR3 spans 14 residues. The germline V gene encodes CDR1 MNHEY and CDR2 SVGAGI. This CDR3 reads CASSYSDRVYEQYF. CDR3 DNA: TGTGCCAGCAGTTACTCCGACAGGGTATACGAGCAGTACTTC.

The chain combines TRBV11-3 with TRBJ2-7; 8 bases match TRBD2. This CDR3 is built from 14 residues. Germline loops: CDR1 SGHNT, CDR2 YENEEA. The junction had 3 bases not matched to a gene; V was cut back by 5 bases and J by 0 bases. This chain's CDR3 is CASSRSGNSYEQYF. CDR3 DNA: TGTGCCAGCAGCCGTAGCGGGAACTCCTACGAGCAGTACTTC.

This clone has just one count. This chain links TRBV27 with TRBJ2-2, with D perhaps matching TRBD1 or TRBD2 (5 bases each). V lost 9 bases to trimming and J lost 1 base, with 12 bases between them. CDR3 length equals 14 residues. Germline V CDR1 and CDR2: MNHEY, SMNVEV (reference sequence). CDR3: CARSGTVNTGELFF. CDR3 in DNA: TGTGCCAGATCCGGGACGGTGAACACCGGGGAGCTGTTTTTT.

The V call is TRBV28, the J call TRBJ2-2; D might be TRBD1 or TRBD2, each matching 5 bases. Germline V lookup: CDR1 MDHEN, CDR2 SYDVKM. Trimming shortened V by 3 bases and J by 3 bases, and 14 bases separated the two germline ends. The CDR3 runs 16 residues. The CDR3 bases are TGTGCCAGCAGTTTTATAGGGGAGAAATACACCGGGGAGCTGTTTTTT. This encodes CASSFIGEKYTGELFF.

The chain couples TRBV7-9 to TRBJ1-1, with D unclear. The V end lost 9 bases, the J end lost 1 base, and 9 bases lay between the germline ends. The CDR3 loop spans 12 amino acids. Germline CDR1 and CDR2: SEHNR and FQNEAQ (reference sequence). The DNA of the CDR3 is TGTGCCAGTACGGCGGAGAACACTGAAGCTTTCTTT. Its protein product is CASTAENTEAFF.

The chain recombines TRBV4-3 with TRBJ2-7; 8 nucleotides align to TRBD2. Germline lookup yields CDR1 LGHNA and CDR2 YSLEER. This CDR3 is built from 14 residues. Losses at the gene ends were 5 bases for V and 3 bases for J; bases not matched to a gene: 6. CDR3 in amino acids: CASSDGTSGYEQYF. The CDR3 nucleotides read TGCGCCAGCAGCGACGGGACTAGTGGCTACGAGCAGTACTTC.

This chain joins TRBV11-2 and TRBJ2-1; 12 bases align to TRBD2. V gave up 5 bases and J gave up 4 bases; unmatched junction bases: 6. Germline V gives CDR1 SGHAT, CDR2 FQNNGV. The CDR3 consists of 16 residues. CDR3 nucleotides: TGTGCCAGCAGCCGGACTAGCGGGAACCTATACAATGAGCAGTTCTTC. It translates to CASSRTSGNLYNEQFF.

This sequence joins TRBV11-1 and TRBJ1-2; maybe TRBD1 (5 bases). CDR3 length equals 14 residues. V lost 3 bases and J lost 3, with 11 bases in between. Germline lookup yields CDR1 SGHAT and CDR2 FQDESV (reference sequence). In DNA, the CDR3 is TGTGCCAGCAGCTTGGGGGAAACAGACTATGGCTACACCTTC. Encoded protein: CASSLGETDYGYTF.